Shown below are 7 T cell receptor beta chains from a single sample sequenced in a study of T cells in tuberculosis. TCRdb's table, derived via immunoSEQ multiplex PCR, lists solely in-frame clones and lacks some. The data show 24,000 or so clones, just under 97% seen once. Input material: PBMCs. All receptors derive from a donor aged 10-35 years with latent tuberculosis or without tuberculosis infection.

The chain carries TRBV19 and TRBJ1-1, with D possibly being TRBD1 (5 bases). The V and J ends lost 6 bases and 0 bases respectively, with 14 bases between them. CDR3 length: 15 residues. Germline loops: CDR1 LNHDA, CDR2 SQIVND (reference sequence). As DNA, the CDR3 is TGTGCCAGTAGGGGGGGGAGAGAAATGAACACTGAAGCTTTCTTT. Translated: CASRGGREMNTEAFF.

The CDR3 sequence: CASSSTGGVGYTF. CDR3 nucleotide sequence: TGTGCCAGCAGTTCGACAGGGGGCGTTGGCTACACCTTC. This chain links TRBV6-5 with TRBJ1-2; 10 bases fit TRBD1. This CDR3 region has 13 residues. CDR1 and CDR2 (germline): MNHEY, SVGAGI. J lost 7 bases, V lost 4 bases, and 3 bases had no gene match.

A remark on this clone: As the CDR3 is not closed by the conserved phenylalanine or tryptophan, this likely results from a read error. Because the CDR3's place on the DNA is in doubt, the DNA is left out and the CDR3 is given as listed by TCRdb. The chain joins TRBV21-1 to TRBJ2-4; the table names TRBD1, a call not compared with the DNA. TRBV21-1 is recorded as a pseudogene. From its first to its last residue, the CDR3 has 24 amino acids. The CDR3 protein is CASSKRNPICKEKTFRQRKNIQYL.

The J gene is TRBJ1-2, the V gene TRBV30; unclear D gene. Germline-derived CDR1 and CDR2 are GTSNPN and SVGIG (reference sequence). This CDR3 is 14 amino acids long. V dropped 1 base and J dropped 0 bases, with 9 bases sitting between them. CDR3 amino acids: CAWSDGIANYGYTF. CDR3 nucleotide sequence: TGTGCCTGGAGTGACGGTATAGCTAACTATGGCTACACCTTC.

The chain recombines TRBV5-8 with TRBJ2-7; 7 bases map to TRBD1. This CDR3 has 13 residues. Germline V gene sequence: CDR1 SGHTS, CDR2 YDEGEE. The V and J ends lost 3 bases and 2 bases, in that order; junction bases with no gene match: 2. CDR3: CASSWDSTYEQYF. The CDR3 region has the DNA TGTGCCAGCAGCTGGGACAGCACCTACGAGCAGTACTTC.

The rearrangement links TRBV9 to TRBJ2-3; 8 bases map to TRBD1. Germline CDR1 reads SGDLS; CDR2 reads YYNGEE. The V and J ends lost 5 bases and 6 bases, in that order; junction bases with no gene match: 11. There are 15 residues in the CDR3. The CDR3 sequence: CASRDDRGGRDTQYF. DNA for the CDR3: TGTGCCAGCAGAGACGACAGGGGAGGAAGGGATACGCAGTATTTT.

The chain uses TRBV5-5 and TRBJ1-6; D may be TRBD1 (6 bases). The CDR3 runs to 16 residues. CDR1 is SGHKS and CDR2 is YYEKEE in the germline V gene (reference sequence). Trimming shortened V by 0 bases and J by 3 bases, and 10 bases separated the two germline ends. CDR3 sequence reads: CASSLVGGHYNSPLHF. The CDR3 DNA follows: TGTGCCAGCAGCTTGGTTGGGGGACACTATAATTCACCCCTCCACTTT.